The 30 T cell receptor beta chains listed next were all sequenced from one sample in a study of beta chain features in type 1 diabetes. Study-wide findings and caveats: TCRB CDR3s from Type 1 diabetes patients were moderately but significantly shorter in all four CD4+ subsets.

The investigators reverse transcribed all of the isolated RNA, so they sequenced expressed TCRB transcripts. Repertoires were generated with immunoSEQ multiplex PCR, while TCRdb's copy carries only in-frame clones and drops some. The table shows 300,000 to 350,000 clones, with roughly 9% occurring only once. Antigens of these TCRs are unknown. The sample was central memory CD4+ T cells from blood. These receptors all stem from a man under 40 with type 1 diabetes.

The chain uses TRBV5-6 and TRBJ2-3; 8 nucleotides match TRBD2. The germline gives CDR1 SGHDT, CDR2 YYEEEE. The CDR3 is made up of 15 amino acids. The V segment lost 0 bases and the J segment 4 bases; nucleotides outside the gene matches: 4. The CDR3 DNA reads TGTGCCAGCAGCTTGGCGGGGGGGCGGTCAGATACGCAGTATTTT. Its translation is CASSLAGGRSDTQYF. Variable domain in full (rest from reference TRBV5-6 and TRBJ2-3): DAGVTQSPTHLIKTRGQQVTLRCSPKSGHDTVSWYQQALGQGPQFIFQYYEEEERQRGNFPDRFSGHQFPNYSSELNVNALLLGDSALYLCASSLAGGRSDTQYFGPGTRLTVL.

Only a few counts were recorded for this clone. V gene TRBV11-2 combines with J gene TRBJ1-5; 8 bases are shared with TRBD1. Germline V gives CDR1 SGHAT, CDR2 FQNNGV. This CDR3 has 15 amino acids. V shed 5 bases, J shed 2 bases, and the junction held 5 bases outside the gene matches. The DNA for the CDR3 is TGTGCCAGCAGCGATCGACAGGGGCGCAATCAGCCCCAGCATTTT. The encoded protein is CASSDRQGRNQPQHF.

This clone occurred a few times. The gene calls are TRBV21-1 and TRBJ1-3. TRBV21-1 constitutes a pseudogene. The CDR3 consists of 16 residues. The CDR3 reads CASSKAKRYTGNTIYF. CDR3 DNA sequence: TGTGCCAGCAGCAAAGCTAAGAGGTATACTGGAAACACCATATATTTT.

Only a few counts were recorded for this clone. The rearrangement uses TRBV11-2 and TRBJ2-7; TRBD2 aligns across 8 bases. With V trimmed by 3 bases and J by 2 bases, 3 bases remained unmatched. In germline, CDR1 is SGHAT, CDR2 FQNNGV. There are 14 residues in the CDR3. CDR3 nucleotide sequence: TGTGCCAGCAGCTTTCAGCGGGGGCCCTACGAGCAGTACTTC. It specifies CASSFQRGPYEQYF.

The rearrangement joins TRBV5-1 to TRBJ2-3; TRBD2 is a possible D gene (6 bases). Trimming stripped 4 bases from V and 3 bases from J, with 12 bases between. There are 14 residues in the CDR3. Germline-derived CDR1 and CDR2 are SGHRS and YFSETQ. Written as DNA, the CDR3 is TGCGCCAGCAGCCCCGGGGACTTTACAGATACGCAGTATTTT. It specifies CASSPGDFTDTQYF.

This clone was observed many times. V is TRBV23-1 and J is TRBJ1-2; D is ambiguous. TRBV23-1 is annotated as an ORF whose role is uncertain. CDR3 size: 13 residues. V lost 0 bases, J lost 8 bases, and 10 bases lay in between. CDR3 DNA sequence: TGCGCCAGCAGTCAATCGAAAGAGGGCGGCTACACCTTC. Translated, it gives CASSQSKEGGYTF.

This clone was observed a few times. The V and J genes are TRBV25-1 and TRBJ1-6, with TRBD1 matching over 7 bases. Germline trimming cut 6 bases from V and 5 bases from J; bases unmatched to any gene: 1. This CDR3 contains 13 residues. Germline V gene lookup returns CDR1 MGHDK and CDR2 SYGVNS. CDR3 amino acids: CASSDRDNSPLHF. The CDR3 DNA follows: TGTGCCAGCAGCGACAGGGATAATTCACCCCTCCACTTT. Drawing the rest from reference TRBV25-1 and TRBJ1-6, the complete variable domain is EADIYQTPRYLVIGTGKKITLECSQTMGHDKMYWYQQDPGMELHLIHYSYGVNSTEKGDLSSESTVSRIRTEHFPLTLESARPSHTSQYLCASSDRDNSPLHFGNGTRLTVT.

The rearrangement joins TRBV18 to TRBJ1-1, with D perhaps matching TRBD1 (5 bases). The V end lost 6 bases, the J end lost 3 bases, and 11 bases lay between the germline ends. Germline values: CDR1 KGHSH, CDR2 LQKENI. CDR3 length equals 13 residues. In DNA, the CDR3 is TGTGCCAGCTCGCAGGGCAGGGACACTGAAGCTTTCTTT. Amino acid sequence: CASSQGRDTEAFF.

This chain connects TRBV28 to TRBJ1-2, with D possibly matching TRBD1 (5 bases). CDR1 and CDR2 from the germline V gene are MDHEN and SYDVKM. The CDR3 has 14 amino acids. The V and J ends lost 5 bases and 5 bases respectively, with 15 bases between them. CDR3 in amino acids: CASSLPTGPYGYTF. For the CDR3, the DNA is TGTGCCAGCAGTCTACCAACAGGCCCTTATGGCTACACCTTC.

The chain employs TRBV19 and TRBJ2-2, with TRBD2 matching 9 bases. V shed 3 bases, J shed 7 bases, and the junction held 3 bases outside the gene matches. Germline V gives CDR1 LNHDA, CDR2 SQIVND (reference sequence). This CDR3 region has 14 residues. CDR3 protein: CASSMTSGNGELFF. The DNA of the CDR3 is TGTGCCAGTAGTATGACTAGCGGAAACGGGGAGCTGTTTTTT.

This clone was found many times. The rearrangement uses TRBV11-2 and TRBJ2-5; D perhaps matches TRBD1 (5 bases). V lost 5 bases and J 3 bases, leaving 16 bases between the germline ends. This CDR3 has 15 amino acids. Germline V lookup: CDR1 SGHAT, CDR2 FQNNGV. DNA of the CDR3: TGTGCCAGCAGCCAAGAAGGAGCAGGGAAAGAGACCCAGTACTTC. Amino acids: CASSQEGAGKETQYF.

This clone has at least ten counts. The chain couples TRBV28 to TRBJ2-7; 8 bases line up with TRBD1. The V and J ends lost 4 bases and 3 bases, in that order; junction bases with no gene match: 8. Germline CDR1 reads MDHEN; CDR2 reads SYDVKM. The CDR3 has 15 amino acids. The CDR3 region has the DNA TGTGCCAGCAGTTCGGCGGGACAGGCGAGCTACGAGCAGTACTTC. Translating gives CASSSAGQASYEQYF.

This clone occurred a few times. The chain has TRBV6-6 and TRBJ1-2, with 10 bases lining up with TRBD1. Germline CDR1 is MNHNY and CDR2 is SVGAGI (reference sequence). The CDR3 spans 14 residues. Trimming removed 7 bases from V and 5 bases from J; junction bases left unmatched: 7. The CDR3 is CASNPTGGDYGYTF. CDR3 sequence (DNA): TGTGCCAGCAATCCGACAGGGGGCGATTATGGCTACACCTTC.

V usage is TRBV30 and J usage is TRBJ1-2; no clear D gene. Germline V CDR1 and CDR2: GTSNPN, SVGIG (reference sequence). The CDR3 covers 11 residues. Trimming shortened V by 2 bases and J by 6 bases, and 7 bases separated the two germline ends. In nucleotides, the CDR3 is TGTGCCTGGAGTCGATATGATGGCTACACCTTC. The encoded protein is CAWSRYDGYTF.

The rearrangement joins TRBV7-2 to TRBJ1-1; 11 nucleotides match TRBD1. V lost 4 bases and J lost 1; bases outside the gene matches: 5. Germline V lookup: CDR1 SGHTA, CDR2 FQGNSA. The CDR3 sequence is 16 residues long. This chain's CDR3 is CASSYRTGGSNTEAFF. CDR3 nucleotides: TGTGCCAGCAGCTACAGGACAGGGGGCTCGAACACTGAAGCTTTCTTT.

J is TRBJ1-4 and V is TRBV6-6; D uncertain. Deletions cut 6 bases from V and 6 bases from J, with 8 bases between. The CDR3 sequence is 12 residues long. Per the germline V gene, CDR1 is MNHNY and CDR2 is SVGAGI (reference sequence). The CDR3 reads CASRRIDEKLFF. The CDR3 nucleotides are TGTGCCAGCAGGCGAATTGATGAAAAACTGTTTTTT.

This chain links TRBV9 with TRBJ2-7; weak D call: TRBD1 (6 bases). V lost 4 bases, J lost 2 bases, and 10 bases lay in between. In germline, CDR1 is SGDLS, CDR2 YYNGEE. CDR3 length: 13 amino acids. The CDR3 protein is CASSPGQAYEQYF. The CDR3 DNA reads TGTGCCAGCAGCCCGGGACAAGCCTACGAGCAGTACTTC.

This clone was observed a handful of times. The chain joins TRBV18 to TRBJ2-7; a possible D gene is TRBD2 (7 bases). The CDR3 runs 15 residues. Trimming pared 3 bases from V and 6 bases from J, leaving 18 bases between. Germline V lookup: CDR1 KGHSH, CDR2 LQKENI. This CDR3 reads CASSPGLSPRGEQYF. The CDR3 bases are TGTGCCAGCTCACCGGGACTATCCCCCAGGGGCGAGCAGTACTTC.

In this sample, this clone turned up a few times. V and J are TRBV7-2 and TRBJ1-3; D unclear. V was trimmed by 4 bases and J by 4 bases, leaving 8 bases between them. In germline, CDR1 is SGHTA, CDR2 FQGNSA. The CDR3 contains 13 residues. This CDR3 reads CASSSNEGNTIYF. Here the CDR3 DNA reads TGTGCCAGCAGCTCGAACGAGGGAAACACCATATATTTT.

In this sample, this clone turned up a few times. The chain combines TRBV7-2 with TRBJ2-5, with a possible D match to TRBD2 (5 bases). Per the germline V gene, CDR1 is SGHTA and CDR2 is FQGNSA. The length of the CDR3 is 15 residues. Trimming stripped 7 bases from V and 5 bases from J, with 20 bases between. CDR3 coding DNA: TGTGCCAGCACCCAAAACAGTCGTTCGGGGGAGACCCAGTACTTC. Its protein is CASTQNSRSGETQYF.

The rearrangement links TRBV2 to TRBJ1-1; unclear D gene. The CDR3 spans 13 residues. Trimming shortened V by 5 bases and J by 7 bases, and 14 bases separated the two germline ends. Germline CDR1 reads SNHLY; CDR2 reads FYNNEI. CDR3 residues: CASSRQAQSEAFF. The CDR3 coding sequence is TGTGCCAGCAGTCGCCAGGCTCAGAGTGAAGCTTTCTTT.

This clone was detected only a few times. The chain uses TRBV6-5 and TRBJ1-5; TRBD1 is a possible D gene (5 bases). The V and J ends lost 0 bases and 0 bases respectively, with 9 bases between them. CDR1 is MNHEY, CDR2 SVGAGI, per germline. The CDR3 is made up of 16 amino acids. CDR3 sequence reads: CASSYSWDGSNQPQHF. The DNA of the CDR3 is TGTGCCAGCAGTTACTCGTGGGACGGTAGCAATCAGCCCCAGCATTTT.

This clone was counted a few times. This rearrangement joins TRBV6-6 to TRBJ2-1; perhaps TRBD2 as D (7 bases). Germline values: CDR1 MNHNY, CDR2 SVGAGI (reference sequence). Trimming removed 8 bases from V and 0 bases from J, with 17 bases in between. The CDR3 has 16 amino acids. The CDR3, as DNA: TGTGCCAGCGGGACGGGGGGCTTTAGCTCCTACAATGAGCAGTTCTTC. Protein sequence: CASGTGGFSSYNEQFF.

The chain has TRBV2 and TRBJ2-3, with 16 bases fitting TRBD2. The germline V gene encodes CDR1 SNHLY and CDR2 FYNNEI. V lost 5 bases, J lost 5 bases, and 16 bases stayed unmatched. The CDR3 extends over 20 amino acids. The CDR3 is CASSFTAGLAGGQVEDTQYF. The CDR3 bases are TGTGCCAGCAGTTTTACCGCGGGACTAGCGGGGGGGCAGGTCGAAGATACGCAGTATTTT.

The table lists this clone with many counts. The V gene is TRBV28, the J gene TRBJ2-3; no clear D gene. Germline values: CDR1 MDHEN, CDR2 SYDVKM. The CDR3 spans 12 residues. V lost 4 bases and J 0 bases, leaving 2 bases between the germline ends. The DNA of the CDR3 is TGTGCCAGCAGTTGGAGCACAGATACGCAGTATTTT. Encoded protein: CASSWSTDTQYF.

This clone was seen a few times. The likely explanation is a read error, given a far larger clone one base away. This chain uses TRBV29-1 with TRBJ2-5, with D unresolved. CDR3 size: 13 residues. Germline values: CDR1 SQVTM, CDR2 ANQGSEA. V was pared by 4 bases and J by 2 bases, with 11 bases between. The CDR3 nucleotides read TGCAGCGTTGTTGGAGTTTTTCAAGAGACCCAGTACTTC. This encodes CSVVGVFQETQYF.

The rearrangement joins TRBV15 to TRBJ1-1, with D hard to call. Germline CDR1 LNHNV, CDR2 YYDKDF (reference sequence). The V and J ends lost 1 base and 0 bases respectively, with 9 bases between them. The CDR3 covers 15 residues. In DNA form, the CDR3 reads TGTGCCACCAGCAGAGCCAAGGGAATGAACACTGAAGCTTTCTTT. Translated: CATSRAKGMNTEAFF.

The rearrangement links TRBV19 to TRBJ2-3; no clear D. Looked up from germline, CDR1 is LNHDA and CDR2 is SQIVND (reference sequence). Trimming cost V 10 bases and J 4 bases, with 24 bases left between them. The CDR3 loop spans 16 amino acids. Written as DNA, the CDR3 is TGTGCCACAGATACAAAGACGTCGGTTCGACCAGATACGCAGTATTTT. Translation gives CATDTKTSVRPDTQYF.

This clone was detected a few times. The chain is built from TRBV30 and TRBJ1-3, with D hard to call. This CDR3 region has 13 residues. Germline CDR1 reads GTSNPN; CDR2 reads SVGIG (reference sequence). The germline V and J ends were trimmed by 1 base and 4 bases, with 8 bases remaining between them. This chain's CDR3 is CAWSGQIGNTIYF. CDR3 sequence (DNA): TGTGCCTGGAGTGGGCAGATAGGAAACACCATATATTTT.

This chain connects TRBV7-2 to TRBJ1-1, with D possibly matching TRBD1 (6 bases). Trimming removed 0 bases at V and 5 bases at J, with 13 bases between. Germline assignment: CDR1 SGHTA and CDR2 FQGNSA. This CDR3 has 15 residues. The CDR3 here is CASSLAGGFQTEAFF. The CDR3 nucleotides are TGTGCCAGCAGCTTAGCAGGGGGTTTCCAGACTGAAGCTTTCTTT. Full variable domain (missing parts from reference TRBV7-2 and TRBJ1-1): GAGVSQSPSNKVTEKGKDVELRCDPISGHTALYWYRQSLGQGLEFLIYFQGNSAPDKSGLPSDRFSAERTGGSVSTLTIQRTQQEDSAVYLCASSLAGGFQTEAFFGQGTRLTVV.